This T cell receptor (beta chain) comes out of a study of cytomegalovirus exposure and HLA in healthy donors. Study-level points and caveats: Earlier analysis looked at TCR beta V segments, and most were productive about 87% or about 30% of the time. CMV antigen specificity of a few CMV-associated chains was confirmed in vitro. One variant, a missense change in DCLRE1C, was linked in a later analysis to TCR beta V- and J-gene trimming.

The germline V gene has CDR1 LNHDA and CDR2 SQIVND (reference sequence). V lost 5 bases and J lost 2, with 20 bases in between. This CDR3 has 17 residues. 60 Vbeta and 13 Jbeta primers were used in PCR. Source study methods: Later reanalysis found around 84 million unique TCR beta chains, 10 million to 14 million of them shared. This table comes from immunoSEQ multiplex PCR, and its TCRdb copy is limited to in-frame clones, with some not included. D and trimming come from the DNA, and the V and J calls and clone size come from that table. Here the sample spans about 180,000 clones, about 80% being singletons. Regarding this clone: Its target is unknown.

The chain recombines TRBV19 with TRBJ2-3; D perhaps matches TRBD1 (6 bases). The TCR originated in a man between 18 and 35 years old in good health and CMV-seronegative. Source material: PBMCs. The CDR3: CASSPGGYREYTDTQYF. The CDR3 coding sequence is TGTGCCAGTAGTCCAGGAGGCTACAGGGAGTACACAGATACGCAGTATTTT. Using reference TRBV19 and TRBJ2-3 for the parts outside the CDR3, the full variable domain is DGGITQSPKYLFRKEGQNVTLSCEQNLNHDAMYWYRQDPGQGLRLIYYSQIVNDFQKGDIAEGYSVSREKKESFPLTVTSAQKNPTAFYLCASSPGGYREYTDTQYFGPGTRLTVL.